What follows describes a single TCR beta chain. No antigen is known for it. These data belong to a study of shared clonotypes between healthy human individuals. Broader study findings: Compared with memory subsets, naive subsets generally had larger estimated richness.

Naive CD45RA+ and memory CD45RA-negative subsets were split from CD4+ cells. The test was conducted at deep level. Splitting of each subset's genomic DNA was done evenly across several immunoSEQ plates. Produced via immunoSEQ multiplex PCR; TCRdb's table is partial and in-frame only. This sample has roughly 2.2 million clones, with just over 90% found just once. Per germline, CDR1 SGHRS and CDR2 YFSETQ. The CDR3 has 15 amino acids. With 4 bases removed from V and 5 bases from J, the gap between germline ends came to 18 bases. J is TRBJ2-5 and V is TRBV5-1, with a weak D call TRBD1 (5 bases). The origin of this receptor is a man between 18 and 35 years old in good health. Some clones in this sample may be carry-over from other donors' samples. The sample taken for sequencing was naive CD4+ T cells from PBMCs. The subset was: CD45RA+ positively selected. CDR3 region: CASSPQTDPAETQYF. CDR3 coding DNA: TGCGCCAGCAGCCCGCAGACAGACCCCGCCGAGACCCAGTACTTC.